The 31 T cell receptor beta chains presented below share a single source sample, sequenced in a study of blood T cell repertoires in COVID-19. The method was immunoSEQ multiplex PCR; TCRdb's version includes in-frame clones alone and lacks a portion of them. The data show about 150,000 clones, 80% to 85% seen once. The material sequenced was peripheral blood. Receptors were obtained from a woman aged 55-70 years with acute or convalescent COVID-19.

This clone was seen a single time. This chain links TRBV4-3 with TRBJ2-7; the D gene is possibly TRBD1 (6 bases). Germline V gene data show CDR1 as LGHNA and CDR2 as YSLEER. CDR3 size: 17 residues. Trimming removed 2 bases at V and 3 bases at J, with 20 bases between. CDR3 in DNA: TGCGCCAGCAGCCAATATTTTCCAGGGGAAGGGTACTACGAGCAGTACTTC. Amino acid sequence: CASSQYFPGEGYYEQYF.

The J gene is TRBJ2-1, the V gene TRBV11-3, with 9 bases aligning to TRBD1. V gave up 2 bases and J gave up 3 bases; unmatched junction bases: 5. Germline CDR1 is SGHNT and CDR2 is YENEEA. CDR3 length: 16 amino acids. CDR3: CASSLTPGQGYNEQFF. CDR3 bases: TGTGCCAGCAGCTTAACCCCGGGACAGGGCTACAATGAGCAGTTCTTC.

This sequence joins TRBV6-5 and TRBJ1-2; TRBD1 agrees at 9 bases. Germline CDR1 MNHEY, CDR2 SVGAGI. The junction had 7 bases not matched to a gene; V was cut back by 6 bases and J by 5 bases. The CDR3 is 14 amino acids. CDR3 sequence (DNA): TGTGCCAGCAGACGGGGACAGGGAGGGTATGGCTACACCTTC. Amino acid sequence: CASRRGQGGYGYTF.

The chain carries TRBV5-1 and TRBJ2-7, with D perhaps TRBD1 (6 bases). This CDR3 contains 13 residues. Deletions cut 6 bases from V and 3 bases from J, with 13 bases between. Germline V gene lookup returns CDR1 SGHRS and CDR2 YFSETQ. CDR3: CASNIGQSYEQYF. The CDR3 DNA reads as TGCGCCAGCAACATCGGACAGAGCTACGAGCAGTACTTC.

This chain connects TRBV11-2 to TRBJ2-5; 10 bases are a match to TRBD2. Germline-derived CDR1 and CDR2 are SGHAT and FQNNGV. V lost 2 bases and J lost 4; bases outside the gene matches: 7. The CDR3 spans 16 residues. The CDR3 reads CASSLSRLAGAETQYF. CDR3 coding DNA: TGTGCCAGCAGCTTAAGTCGGCTAGCGGGGGCAGAGACCCAGTACTTC.

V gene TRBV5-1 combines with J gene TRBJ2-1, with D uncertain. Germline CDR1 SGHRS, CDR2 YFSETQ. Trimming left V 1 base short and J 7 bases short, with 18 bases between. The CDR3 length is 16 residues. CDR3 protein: CASSLSPFLPMNEQFF. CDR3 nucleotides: TGCGCCAGCAGCTTGAGCCCGTTCCTACCCATGAATGAGCAGTTCTTC. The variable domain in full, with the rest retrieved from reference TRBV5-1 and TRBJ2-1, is KAGVTQTPRYLIKTRGQQVTLSCSPISGHRSVSWYQQTPGQGLQFLFEYFSETQRNKGNFPGRFSGRQFSNSRSEMNVSTLELGDSALYLCASSLSPFLPMNEQFFGPGTRLTVL.

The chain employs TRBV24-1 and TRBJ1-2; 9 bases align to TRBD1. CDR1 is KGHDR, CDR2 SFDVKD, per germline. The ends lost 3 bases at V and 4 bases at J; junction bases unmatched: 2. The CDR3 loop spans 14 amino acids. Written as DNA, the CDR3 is TGTGCCACCAGTGATGGACAGGGGACCTATGGCTACACCTTC. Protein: CATSDGQGTYGYTF.

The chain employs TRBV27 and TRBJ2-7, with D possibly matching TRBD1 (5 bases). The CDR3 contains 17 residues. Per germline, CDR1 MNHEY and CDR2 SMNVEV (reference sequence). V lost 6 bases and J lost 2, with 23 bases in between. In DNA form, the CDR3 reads TGTGCCAGCAGAGCCTCGTCGGCCTTCCGGACACCCTACGAGCAGTACTTC. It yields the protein CASRASSAFRTPYEQYF.

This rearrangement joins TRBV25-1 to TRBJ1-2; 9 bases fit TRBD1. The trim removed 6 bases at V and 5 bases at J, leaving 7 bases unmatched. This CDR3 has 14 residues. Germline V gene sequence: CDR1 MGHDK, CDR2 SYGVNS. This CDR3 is CASRATGTGYGYTF. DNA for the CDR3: TGTGCCAGCAGGGCTACCGGGACAGGGTATGGCTACACCTTC.

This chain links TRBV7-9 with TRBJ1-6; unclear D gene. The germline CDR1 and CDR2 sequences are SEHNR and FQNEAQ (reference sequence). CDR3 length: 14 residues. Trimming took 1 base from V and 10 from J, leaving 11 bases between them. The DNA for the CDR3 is TGTGCCAGCAGCTTAGTGGAGGTCCGATCACCCCTCCACTTT. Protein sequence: CASSLVEVRSPLHF.

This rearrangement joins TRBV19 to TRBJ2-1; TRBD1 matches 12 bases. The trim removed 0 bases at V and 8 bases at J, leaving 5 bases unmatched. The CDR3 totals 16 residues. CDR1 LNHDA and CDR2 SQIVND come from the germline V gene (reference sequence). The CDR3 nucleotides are TGTGCCAGTAGTATAGATACTGGGACAGGGGGCTATGAGCAGTTCTTC. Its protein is CASSIDTGTGGYEQFF. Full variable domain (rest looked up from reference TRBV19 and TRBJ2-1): DGGITQSPKYLFRKEGQNVTLSCEQNLNHDAMYWYRQDPGQGLRLIYYSQIVNDFQKGDIAEGYSVSREKKESFPLTVTSAQKNPTAFYLCASSIDTGTGGYEQFFGPGTRLTVL.

Here the CDR3 reads CASSSRLAYEQYF. DNA of the CDR3: TGTGCCAGCAGCTCCAGACTAGCCTACGAGCAGTACTTC. V usage is TRBV7-2 and J usage is TRBJ2-7, with D possibly matching TRBD2 (6 bases). The V gene lost 4 bases and the J gene lost 2 bases, with 9 bases spanning the gap. CDR1 SGHTA and CDR2 FQGNSA come from the germline V gene. CDR3 length equals 13 residues.

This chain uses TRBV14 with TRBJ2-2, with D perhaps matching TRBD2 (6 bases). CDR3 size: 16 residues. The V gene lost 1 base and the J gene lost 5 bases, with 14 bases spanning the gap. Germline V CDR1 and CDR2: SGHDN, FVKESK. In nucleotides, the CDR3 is TGTGCCAGCAGCCAAGGTACCACGACTAGAACCGGGGAGCTGTTTTTT. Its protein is CASSQGTTTRTGELFF.

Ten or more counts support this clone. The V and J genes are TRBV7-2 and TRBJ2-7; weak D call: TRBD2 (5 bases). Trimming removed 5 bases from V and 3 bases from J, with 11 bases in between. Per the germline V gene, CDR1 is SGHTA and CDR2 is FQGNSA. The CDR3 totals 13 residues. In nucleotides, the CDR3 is TGTGCCAGCAGCAGAGGGCTTGGCTACGAGCAGTACTTC. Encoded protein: CASSRGLGYEQYF.

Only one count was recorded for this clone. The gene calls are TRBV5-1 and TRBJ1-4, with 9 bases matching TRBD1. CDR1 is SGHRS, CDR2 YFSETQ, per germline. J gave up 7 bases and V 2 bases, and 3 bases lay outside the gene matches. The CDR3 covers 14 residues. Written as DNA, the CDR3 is TGCGCCAGCAGCTTACAGGGGGCGTCTGAAAAACTGTTTTTT. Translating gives CASSLQGASEKLFF.

CDR3 sequence: CSVATSAFSTDTQYF. Here the CDR3 DNA reads TGCAGCGTCGCCACTAGCGCTTTTAGCACAGATACGCAGTATTTT. V usage is TRBV29-1 and J usage is TRBJ2-3; 7 positions match TRBD2. Germline trimming cut 6 bases from V and 0 bases from J; bases unmatched to any gene: 9. The CDR3 has 15 residues. Germline V gene data show CDR1 as SQVTM and CDR2 as ANQGSEA.

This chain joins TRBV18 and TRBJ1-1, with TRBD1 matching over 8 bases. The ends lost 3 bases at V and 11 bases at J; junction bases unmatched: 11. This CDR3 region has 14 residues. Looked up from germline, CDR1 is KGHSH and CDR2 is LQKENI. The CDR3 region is CASSPQDRGRSAFF. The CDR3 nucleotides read TGTGCCAGCTCACCGCAAGACAGGGGCAGGAGTGCTTTCTTT.

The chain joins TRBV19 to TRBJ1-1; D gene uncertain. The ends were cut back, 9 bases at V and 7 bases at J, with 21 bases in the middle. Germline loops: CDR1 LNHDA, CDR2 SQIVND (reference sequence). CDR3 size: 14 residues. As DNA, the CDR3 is TGTGCCAGCTCACCATTCACGGGGAGGTATGAAGCTTTCTTT. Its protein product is CASSPFTGRYEAFF.

The CDR3 region has the DNA TGTGCCAGCACCCTGGGACAGGGCGGCGGCTACACCTTC. Protein product: CASTLGQGGGYTF. The V gene is TRBV2, the J gene TRBJ1-2; 9 bases align to TRBD1. The CDR3 loop spans 13 amino acids. The germline gives CDR1 SNHLY, CDR2 FYNNEI. Trimming cost V 7 bases and J 8 bases; bases outside gene matches: 8. Based on the CDR3 plus reference TRBV2 and TRBJ1-2, the full variable domain is EPEVTQTPSHQVTQMGQEVILRCVPISNHLYFYWYRQILGQKVEFLVSFYNNEISEKSEIFDDQFSVERPDGSNFTLKIRSTKLEDSAMYFCASTLGQGGGYTFGSGTRLTVV.

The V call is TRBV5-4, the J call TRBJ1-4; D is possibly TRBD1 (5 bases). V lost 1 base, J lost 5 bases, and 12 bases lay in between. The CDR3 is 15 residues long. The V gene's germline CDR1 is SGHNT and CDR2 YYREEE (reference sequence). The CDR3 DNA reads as TGTGCCAGCAGCTTGCGGGGGACCCCCAATGAAAAACTGTTTTTT. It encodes CASSLRGTPNEKLFF. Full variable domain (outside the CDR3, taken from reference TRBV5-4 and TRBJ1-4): ETGVTQSPTHLIKTRGQQVTLRCSSQSGHNTVSWYQQALGQGPQFIFQYYREEENGRGNFPPRFSGLQFPNYSSELNVNALELDDSALYLCASSLRGTPNEKLFFGSGTQLSVL.

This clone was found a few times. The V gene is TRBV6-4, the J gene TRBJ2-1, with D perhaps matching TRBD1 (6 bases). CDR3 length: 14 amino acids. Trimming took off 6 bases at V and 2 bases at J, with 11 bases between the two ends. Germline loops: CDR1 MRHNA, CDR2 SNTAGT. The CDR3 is CASRQGPTYNEQFF. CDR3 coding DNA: TGTGCCAGCAGGCAGGGGCCCACCTACAATGAGCAGTTCTTC.

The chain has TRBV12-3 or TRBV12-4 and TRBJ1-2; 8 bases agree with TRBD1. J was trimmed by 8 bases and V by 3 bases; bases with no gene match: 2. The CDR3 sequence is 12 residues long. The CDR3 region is CASSFSGGGYTF. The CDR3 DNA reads TGTGCCAGCAGTTTCTCAGGGGGCGGCTACACCTTC.

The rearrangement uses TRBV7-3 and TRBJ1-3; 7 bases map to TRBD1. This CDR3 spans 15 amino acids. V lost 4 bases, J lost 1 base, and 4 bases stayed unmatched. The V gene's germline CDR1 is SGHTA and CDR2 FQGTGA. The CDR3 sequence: CASSYDRASGNTIYF. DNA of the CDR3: TGTGCCAGCAGCTACGACAGGGCGTCTGGAAACACCATATATTTT.

CDR3 coding DNA: TGTGCCAGCAGCTTAGCCGGATTCGGGAAAGCTTTCTTT. This translates into CASSLAGFGKAFF. The rearrangement joins TRBV7-2 to TRBJ1-1; no definite D call. Trimming took off 0 bases at V and 9 bases at J, with 11 bases between the two ends. The germline CDR1 and CDR2 sequences are SGHTA and FQGNSA. This CDR3 is 13 amino acids long.

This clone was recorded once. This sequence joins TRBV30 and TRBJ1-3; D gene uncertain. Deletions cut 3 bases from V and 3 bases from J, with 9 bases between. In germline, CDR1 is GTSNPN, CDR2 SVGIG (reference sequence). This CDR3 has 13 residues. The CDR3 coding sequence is TGTGCCTGGAGGATCCGGGATGGAAACACCATATATTTT. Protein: CAWRIRDGNTIYF.

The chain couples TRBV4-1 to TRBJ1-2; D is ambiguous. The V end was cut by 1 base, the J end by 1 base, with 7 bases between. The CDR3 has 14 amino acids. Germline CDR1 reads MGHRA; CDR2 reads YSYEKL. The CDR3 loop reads CASSQVAGNYGYTF. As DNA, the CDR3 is TGCGCCAGCAGCCAAGTTGCGGGTAACTATGGCTACACCTTC.

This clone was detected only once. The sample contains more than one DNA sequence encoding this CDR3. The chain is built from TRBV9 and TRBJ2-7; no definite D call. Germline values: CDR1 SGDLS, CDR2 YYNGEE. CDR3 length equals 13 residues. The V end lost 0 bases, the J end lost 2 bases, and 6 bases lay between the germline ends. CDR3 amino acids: CASSVGDTYEQYF. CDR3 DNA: TGTGCCAGCAGCGTAGGAGATACCTACGAGCAGTACTTC.

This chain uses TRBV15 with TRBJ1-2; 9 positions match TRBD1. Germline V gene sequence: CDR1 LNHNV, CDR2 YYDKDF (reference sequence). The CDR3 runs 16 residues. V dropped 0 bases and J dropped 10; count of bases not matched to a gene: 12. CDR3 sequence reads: CATSREASGTGSVYTF. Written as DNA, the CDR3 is TGTGCCACCAGCAGAGAGGCCTCTGGGACAGGGTCCGTCTACACCTTC.

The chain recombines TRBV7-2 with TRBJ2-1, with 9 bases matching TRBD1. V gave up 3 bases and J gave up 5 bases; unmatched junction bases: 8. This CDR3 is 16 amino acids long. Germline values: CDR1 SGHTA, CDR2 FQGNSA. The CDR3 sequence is CASSLARDRANNEQFF. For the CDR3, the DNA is TGTGCCAGCAGCTTGGCGAGGGACAGGGCTAACAATGAGCAGTTCTTC.

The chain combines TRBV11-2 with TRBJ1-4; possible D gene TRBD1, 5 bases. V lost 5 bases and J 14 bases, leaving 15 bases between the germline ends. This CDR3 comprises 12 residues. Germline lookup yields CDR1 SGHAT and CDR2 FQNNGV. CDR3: CASSQDRGTLFF. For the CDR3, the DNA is TGTGCCAGCAGCCAAGATCGGGGGACCCTGTTTTTT.

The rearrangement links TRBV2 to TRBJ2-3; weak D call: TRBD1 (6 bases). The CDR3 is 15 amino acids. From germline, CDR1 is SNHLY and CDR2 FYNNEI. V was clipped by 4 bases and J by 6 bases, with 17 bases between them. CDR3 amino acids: CASSGGLLGADTQYF. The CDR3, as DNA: TGTGCCAGCAGTGGGGGCCTATTGGGGGCCGATACGCAGTATTTT.